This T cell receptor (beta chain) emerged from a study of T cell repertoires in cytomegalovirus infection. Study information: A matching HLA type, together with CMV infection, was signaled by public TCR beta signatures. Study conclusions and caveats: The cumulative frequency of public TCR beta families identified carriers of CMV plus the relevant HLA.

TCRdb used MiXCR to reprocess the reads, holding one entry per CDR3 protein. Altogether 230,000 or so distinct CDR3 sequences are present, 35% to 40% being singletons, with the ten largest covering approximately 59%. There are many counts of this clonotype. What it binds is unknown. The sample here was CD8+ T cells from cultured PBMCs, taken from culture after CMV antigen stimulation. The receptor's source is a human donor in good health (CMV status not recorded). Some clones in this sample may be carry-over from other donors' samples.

CDR3 region: CASSPRLAGSTDTQYF. The CDR3, as DNA: TGTGCCAGCAGCCCGCGACTAGCGGGGAGCACAGATACGCAGTATTTT. The chain is built from TRBV7-8 and TRBJ2-3; 11 bases are a match to TRBD2. V lost 5 bases to trimming and J lost 0 bases; unmatched junction nucleotides: 4. Germline-derived CDR1 and CDR2 are SGHVS and FQNEAQ. The CDR3 sequence is 16 residues long.